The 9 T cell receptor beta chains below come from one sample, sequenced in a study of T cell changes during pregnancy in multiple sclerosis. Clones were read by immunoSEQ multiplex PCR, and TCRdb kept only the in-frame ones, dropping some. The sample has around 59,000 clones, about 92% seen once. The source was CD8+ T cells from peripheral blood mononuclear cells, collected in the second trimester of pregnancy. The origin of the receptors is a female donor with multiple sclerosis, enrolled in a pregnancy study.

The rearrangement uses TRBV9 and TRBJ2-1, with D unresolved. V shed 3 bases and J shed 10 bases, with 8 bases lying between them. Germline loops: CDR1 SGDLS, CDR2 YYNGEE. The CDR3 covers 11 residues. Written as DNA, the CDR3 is TGTGCCAGCAGCGCGACGAGGGAGCAGTTCTTC. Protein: CASSATREQFF.

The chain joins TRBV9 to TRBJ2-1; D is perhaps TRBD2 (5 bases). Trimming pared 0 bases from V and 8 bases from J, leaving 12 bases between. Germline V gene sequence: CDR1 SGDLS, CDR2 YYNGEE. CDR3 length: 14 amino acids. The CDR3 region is CASSVVASSHEQFF. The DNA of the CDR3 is TGTGCCAGCAGCGTAGTTGCTAGCTCCCATGAGCAGTTCTTC.

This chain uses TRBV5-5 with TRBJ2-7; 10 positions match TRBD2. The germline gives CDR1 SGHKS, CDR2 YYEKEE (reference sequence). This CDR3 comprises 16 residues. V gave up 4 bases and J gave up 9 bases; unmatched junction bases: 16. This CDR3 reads CASSMFLSPTSGAQYF. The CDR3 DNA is TGTGCCAGCAGCATGTTTCTTTCCCCCACTAGCGGGGCGCAGTACTTC.

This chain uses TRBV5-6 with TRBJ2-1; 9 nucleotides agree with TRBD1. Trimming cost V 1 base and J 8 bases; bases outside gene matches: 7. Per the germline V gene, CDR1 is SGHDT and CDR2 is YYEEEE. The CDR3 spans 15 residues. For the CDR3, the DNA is TGTGCCAGCAGCTTGACCTGGACAGGGGTCGATGAGCAGTTCTTC. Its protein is CASSLTWTGVDEQFF.

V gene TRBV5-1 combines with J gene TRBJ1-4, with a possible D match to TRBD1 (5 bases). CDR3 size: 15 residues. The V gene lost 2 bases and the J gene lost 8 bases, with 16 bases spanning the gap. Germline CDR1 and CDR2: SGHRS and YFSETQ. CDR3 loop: CASSLSTGEGEKLFF. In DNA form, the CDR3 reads TGCGCCAGCAGCTTATCAACTGGGGAGGGGGAAAAACTGTTTTTT.

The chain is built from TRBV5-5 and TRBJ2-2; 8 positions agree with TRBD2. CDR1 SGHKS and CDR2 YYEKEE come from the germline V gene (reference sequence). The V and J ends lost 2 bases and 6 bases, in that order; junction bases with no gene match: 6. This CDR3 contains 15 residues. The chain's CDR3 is CASSLAGVGPGELFF. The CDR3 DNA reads TGTGCCAGCAGCTTAGCGGGAGTCGGGCCCGGGGAGCTGTTTTTT.

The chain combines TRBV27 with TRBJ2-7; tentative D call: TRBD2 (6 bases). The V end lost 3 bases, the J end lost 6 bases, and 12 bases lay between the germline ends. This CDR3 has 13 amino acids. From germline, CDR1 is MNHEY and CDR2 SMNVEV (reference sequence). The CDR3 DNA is TGTGCCAGCAGTTTTACTAGCTCCATCGAGCAGTACTTC. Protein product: CASSFTSSIEQYF.

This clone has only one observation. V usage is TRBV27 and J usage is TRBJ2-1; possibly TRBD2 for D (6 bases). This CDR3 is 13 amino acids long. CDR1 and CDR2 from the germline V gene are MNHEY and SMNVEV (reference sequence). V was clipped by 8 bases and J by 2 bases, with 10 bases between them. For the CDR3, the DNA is TGTGCCAGCGGGGAGGCCGCCTACAATGAGCAGTTCTTC. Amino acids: CASGEAAYNEQFF.

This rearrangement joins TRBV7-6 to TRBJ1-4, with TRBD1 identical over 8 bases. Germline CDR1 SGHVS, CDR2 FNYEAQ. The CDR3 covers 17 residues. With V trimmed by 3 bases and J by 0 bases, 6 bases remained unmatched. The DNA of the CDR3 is TGTGCCAGCAGCTTGGACAGGGAAAAATCAACTAATGAAAAACTGTTTTTT. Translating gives CASSLDREKSTNEKLFF.